This paragraph covers one T cell receptor beta chain sequence. Antigen unknown. In TCRdb, the RT-PCR reads were re-called with MiXCR into one record per CDR3 protein. The sample has about 830,000 distinct CDR3 sequences, roughly 20% seen once. This CDR3 spans 18 amino acids. The V segment lost 3 bases and the J segment 0 bases; nucleotides outside the gene matches: 11. Germline CDR1 is LGHNA and CDR2 is YSLEER. These data are taken from a study of response to subunit inactivated influenza vaccine. General study points: The authors proposed limited new T cell recruitment per seasonal influenza vaccination.

The TCR originated in a man aged 45 to 65 who received an inactivated influenza vaccine. The sequencing here drew on PBMCs from blood, taken about 5 days after vaccination. The chain recombines TRBV4-3 with TRBJ2-1; 7 bases line up with TRBD2. CDR3 in DNA: TGCGCCAGCAGCCAGGTGCTAGCGGAGTCCCGCTCCTACAATGAGCAGTTCTTC. It codes for CASSQVLAESRSYNEQFF.